The rows below give T cell receptor beta chains drawn from one sample of a study of regulatory T cells in long-lasting Graves disease. MiXCR was run by TCRdb on the multiplex PCR reads, yielding one entry per CDR3 protein. The data show roughly 700,000 distinct CDR3 sequences, about 32% seen once. The sequenced sample was peripheral blood mononuclear cells (PBMCs), obtained when the disease was refractory, from a patient treated with antithyroid drugs. The receptors here all came from a female donor with Graves disease. The CDR3 runs from the conserved cysteine through the conserved F or W. A D gene is named only where the DNA matches it firmly. Clone size is not always given. Where it is, it says once, few, many or a class for expanded clones.

D gene: -
V gene: TRBV5-1
clone size: few
J gene: TRBJ2-2
CDR3 DNA: TGCGCCAGCAGTTTGGGACCAGGGGTGAATGCCGGGGAGCTGTTTTTT
CDR3 protein: CASSLGPGVNAGELFF

D gene: -
V gene: TRBV7-3
clone size: -
J gene: TRBJ2-7
CDR3 DNA: TGTGCCAGCAGCTTAACGCTCAGGGACGAGCAGTACTTC
CDR3 protein: CASSLTLRDEQYF

D gene: TRBD2
V gene: TRBV19
clone size: few
J gene: TRBJ2-7
CDR3 DNA: TGTGCCAGTAGTATCGGGGGAGGGCCGAACTACGAGCAGTACTTC
CDR3 protein: CASSIGGGPNYEQYF

D gene: TRBD2
V gene: TRBV3-1
clone size: few
J gene: TRBJ2-7
CDR3 DNA: TGTGCCAGCAGCCTTGGACTAGCGCAAGAGCAGTACTTC
CDR3 protein: CASSLGLAQEQYF

D gene: -
V gene: TRBV13
clone size: -
J gene: TRBJ2-2
CDR3 DNA: TGTGCCAGCAGCTCCGCCCTGTTAGGGCTCACCGGGGAGCTGTTTTTT
CDR3 protein: CASSSALLGLTGELFF

D gene: TRBD2
V gene: TRBV30
clone size: -
J gene: TRBJ2-4
CDR3 DNA: TGTGCCTGGAGTGTAGGGAGCGGGAGTGACATTCAGTACTTC
CDR3 protein: CAWSVGSGSDIQYF

D gene: -
V gene: TRBV11-3
clone size: many
J gene: TRBJ2-2
CDR3 DNA: TGTGCCAGCAGCCATAGACCCGGGGAGCTGTTTTTT
CDR3 protein: CASSHRPGELFF

D gene: -
V gene: TRBV14
clone size: -
J gene: TRBJ2-1
CDR3 DNA: TGTGCCAGCAGCCGTGCGGGAAGATACAATGAGCAGTTCTTC
CDR3 protein: CASSRAGRYNEQFF

D gene: -
V gene: TRBV9
clone size: few
J gene: TRBJ2-5
CDR3 DNA: TGTGCCAGCAGCTTGGTTGGAGTCCCCGGAGAGACCCAGTACTTC
CDR3 protein: CASSLVGVPGETQYF

D gene: -
V gene: TRBV2
clone size: -
J gene: TRBJ1-1
CDR3 DNA: TGTGCCAACAATATTGCAGGGACGAACACTGAAGCTTTCTTT
CDR3 protein: CANNIAGTNTEAFF

D gene: -
V gene: TRBV10-1
clone size: few
J gene: TRBJ1-1
CDR3 DNA: TGCGCCAGCAGTGACAGCCTGGTCACTGAAGCTTTCTTT
CDR3 protein: CASSDSLVTEAFF

D gene: TRBD2
V gene: TRBV20-1
clone size: -
J gene: TRBJ2-2
CDR3 DNA: TGCAGTGCTAGCGGGAGGGAGTTGGAGGCCGGGGAGCTGTTTTTT
CDR3 protein: CSASGRELEAGELFF

D gene: -
V gene: TRBV3-1
clone size: -
J gene: TRBJ2-7
CDR3 DNA: TGTGCCAGCAGCCAAGATTGGTCGGGACTCCTGTACTTC
CDR3 protein: CASSQDWSGLLYF

D gene: -
V gene: TRBV7-3
clone size: many
J gene: TRBJ1-1
CDR3 DNA: TGTGCCAGCAGCTTAGGGATTATCAGCAAGGAAGCTTTCTTT
CDR3 protein: CASSLGIISKEAFF

D gene: -
V gene: TRBV27
clone size: many
J gene: TRBJ1-4
CDR3 DNA: TGCCAGGGACGGGACTCTAATGAAAAACTGTTTTTT
CDR3 protein: CQGRDSNEKLFF

D gene: -
V gene: TRBV29-1
clone size: -
J gene: TRBJ2-7
CDR3 DNA: TGCAGCGTTGGGTTAGTCGGGACCTACGAGCAGTACTTC
CDR3 protein: CSVGLVGTYEQYF

D gene: -
V gene: TRBV6-1
clone size: few
J gene: TRBJ2-7
CDR3 DNA: TGTGCCAGCATCCGCGACAGGAATTACGAGCAGTACTTC
CDR3 protein: CASIRDRNYEQYF

D gene: TRBD1
V gene: TRBV20-1
clone size: few
J gene: TRBJ2-7
CDR3 DNA: TGCAGTGCTAGAAAAGACAGGGTACCCTACGAGCAGTACTTC
CDR3 protein: CSARKDRVPYEQYF

D gene: TRBD1
V gene: TRBV5-8
clone size: -
J gene: TRBJ2-2
CDR3 DNA: TGTGCCAGCAGCGGCCGGGGACAGCCAAACACCGGGGAGCTGTTTTTT
CDR3 protein: CASSGRGQPNTGELFF

D gene: -
V gene: TRBV19
clone size: -
J gene: TRBJ2-2
CDR3 DNA: TGTGCCAGTAGTATAGGGGGGGGCATCGGGGAGCTGTTTTTT
CDR3 protein: CASSIGGGIGELFF

D gene: TRBD2
V gene: TRBV12-3/TRBV12-4
clone size: many
J gene: TRBJ2-7
CDR3 DNA: TGTGCCAGCAGTTTGAGTGTAGCGGGAGGACCGAGGGACGAGCAGTACTTC
CDR3 protein: CASSLSVAGGPRDEQYF

D gene: TRBD1
V gene: TRBV7-9
clone size: -
J gene: TRBJ1-4
CDR3 DNA: TGTGCCAGCAGCTATTGGACAGGGGGCGAAAAACTGTTTTTT
CDR3 protein: CASSYWTGGEKLFF